This section outlines one TCR beta chain sequence together with its context. Its antigen target is currently unknown. One end of the junction does not line up with germline, which may come from a read error. Other DNA sequences in the sample encode the same CDR3. The time point label of this sample denotes: 100 days after allo-HCT. Recipient blood was collected about 28 days before transplant and at days 30, 100 and 180 after transplant. Nuclei Lysis Solution was used to extract genomic DNA from fresh or cryopreserved unfractionated peripheral blood mononuclear cells. TCR beta CDR3 regions were amplified from genomic DNA with the immunoSEQ assay, a bias-controlled multiplex PCR using V- and J-specific primers. A second PCR step added a proprietary barcode and Illumina adapter sequences to the CDR3 amplicons. CDR3 libraries were sequenced on an Illumina MiSeq instrument. The authors processed their data as follows. Export and quality control were performed with immunoSEQ Analyzer 3.0, and downstream analyses were performed with R Bioconductor and Immunarch. Only productive rearrangements within the normalized downsampled data set were used in the calculation of repertoire metrics. Clonotypes larger than 5 templates in the normalized cohort were defined as pathologically expanded. The Inverse Simpson Index was used to measure repertoire diversity. The non-normalized data set was used for CMV-specificity analyses so that all clonotypes could be captured. In TCRdb, the immuneACCESS table is reduced to in-frame sequences with V and J assigned. These tables do not hold every clone; where another copy was compared, an unresolved V gene accounts for under half, and the others remain unexplained. The V and J calls and clone size are taken from that table; D and trimming were inferred from the DNA. The sample table shows over 25,000 clones, and around 90% are seen once. Roughly 10% of the sample belongs to the ten largest clones.

These data belong to a study of T cell clonotyping in hematopoietic cell transplantation (dated by TCRdb to the early 2020s). Turning to the overall study: A total of roughly 150 blood samples were collected in the study from roughly 40 consecutive transplant recipients and their related donors. Recruitment of patients ran from 2015 to early 2017, and follow-up continued until late 2020 or until death. Study-wide findings and limitations: A decrease in recipient TCR diversity was observed after transplant, and a progressive increase in pathologically expanded clonotypes was seen from day 30 to day 180. Inverse Simpson Index values from donors and from recipients before transplant predicted broader TCR repertoire diversity after transplant. The sample size was limited, and because cells were not sorted, the contributions of CD4 and CD8 repertoires could not be separated. Overlap with donor repertoires was found for only a small fraction of recipient repertoires, with over 95% found to appear de novo at the given depth.

There are 13 amino acids in the CDR3, from cysteine to phenylalanine inclusive. The kept DNA is CDR3 alone, 39 bases in frame from the first base. CDR1 and CDR2 are read off the germline V gene (reference sequence) as LNHDA and SQIVND. The TCR sequence derives from a female patient in her fifties who had an allogeneic stem cell transplant from a related donor, so the T cells may come from the graft donor. Some clones in this sample may be carry-over from other donors' samples. The input for sequencing was PBMCs, taken 100 days after allogeneic stem cell transplant. The sequence joins TRBV19 to TRBJ1-1; the central 7 bases match TRBD1. The DNA sequence is given as TGTGCCAGTAGCATAGGGGGCGGAACTGAAGCTTTCTTT. It translates to CASSIGGGTEAFF.